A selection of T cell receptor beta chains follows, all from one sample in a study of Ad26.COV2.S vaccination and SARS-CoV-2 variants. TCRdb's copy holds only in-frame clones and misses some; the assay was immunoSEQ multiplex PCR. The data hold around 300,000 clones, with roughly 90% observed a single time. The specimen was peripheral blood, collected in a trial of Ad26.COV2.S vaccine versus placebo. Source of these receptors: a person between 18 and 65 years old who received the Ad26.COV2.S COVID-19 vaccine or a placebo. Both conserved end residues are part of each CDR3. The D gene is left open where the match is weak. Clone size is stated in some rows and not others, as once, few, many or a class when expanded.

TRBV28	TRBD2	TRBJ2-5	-	CASSLVLAGGSGTQYF	TGTGCCAGCAGTTTAGTACTAGCGGGAGGGTCCGGGACCCAGTACTTC
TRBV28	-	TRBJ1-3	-	CASSLWDTSGNTIYF	TGTGCCAGCAGTTTATGGGACACCTCTGGAAACACCATATATTTT
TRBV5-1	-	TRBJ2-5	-	CASSLQEGGAQYF	TGCGCCAGCAGCCTTCAAGAGGGTGGGGCCCAGTACTTC
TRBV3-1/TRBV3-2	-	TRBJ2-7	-	CASSQAREQYF	TGTGCCAGCAGCCAAGCTAGGGAGCAGTACTTC
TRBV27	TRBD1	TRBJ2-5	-	CASSPGTGWETQYF	TGTGCCAGCAGTCCAGGGACAGGGTGGGAGACCCAGTACTTC
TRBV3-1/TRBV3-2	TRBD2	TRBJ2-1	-	CASTTTGGGGQFF	TGTGCCAGCACCACCACGGGGGGAGGTGGGCAGTTCTTC
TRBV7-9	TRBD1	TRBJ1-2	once	CASSLVTGFGYGYTF	TGTGCCAGCAGCTTAGTGACAGGGTTCGGCTATGGCTACACCTTC
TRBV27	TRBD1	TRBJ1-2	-	CASSSTGGGIWGYGYTF	TGTGCCAGCAGTTCTACAGGGGGCGGAATTTGGGGCTATGGCTACACCTTC
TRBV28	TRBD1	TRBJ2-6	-	CASSPRTGSGANVLTF	TGTGCCAGCAGTCCCCGGACAGGGTCTGGGGCCAACGTCCTGACTTTC
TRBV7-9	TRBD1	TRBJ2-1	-	CASSLAKGTGASSYNEQFF	TGTGCCAGCAGCTTAGCAAAAGGGACAGGGGCGAGCTCCTACAATGAGCAGTTCTTC
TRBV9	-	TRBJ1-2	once	CASSGLGPNYGYTF	TGTGCCAGCAGCGGGCTCGGACCTAACTATGGCTACACCTTC
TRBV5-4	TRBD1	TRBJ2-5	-	CASSASWTGGMETQYF	TGTGCCAGCAGCGCGTCGTGGACAGGGGGTATGGAGACCCAGTACTTC
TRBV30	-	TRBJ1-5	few	CAWSRGQLFQPQHF	TGTGCCTGGAGTCGCGGACAGCTTTTCCAGCCCCAGCATTTT
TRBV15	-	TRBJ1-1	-	CATSRDRSLRGPMNTEAFF	TGTGCCACCAGCAGAGATCGGTCGCTACGTGGACCCATGAACACTGAAGCTTTCTTT
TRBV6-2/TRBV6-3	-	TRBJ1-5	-	CASSSRDGSNQPQHF	TGTGCCAGCAGTTCCCGAGACGGTTCCAACCAGCCCCAGCATTTT
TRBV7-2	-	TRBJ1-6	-	CASSSRRDNSPLHF	TGTGCCAGCAGCTCCCGAAGGGATAATTCACCCCTCCACTTT
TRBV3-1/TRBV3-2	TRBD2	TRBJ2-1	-	CASSEPGLAEKYNEQFF	TGTGCCAGCAGCGAACCGGGACTAGCAGAAAAATACAATGAGCAGTTCTTC
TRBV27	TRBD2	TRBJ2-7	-	CASSLGRAYEQYF	TGTGCCAGCAGTCTGGGGAGGGCCTACGAGCAGTACTTC
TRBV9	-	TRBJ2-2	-	CASSVRTTPGELFF	TGTGCCAGCAGCGTCAGGACTACGCCCGGGGAGCTGTTTTTT
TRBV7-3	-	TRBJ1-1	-	CASGGLNTEAFF	TGTGCCAGCGGGGGGTTGAACACTGAAGCTTTCTTT